This T cell receptor (beta chain) emerged from a study of Ad26.COV2.S vaccination and SARS-CoV-2 variants. Study-level background: Ad26.COV2.S given intramuscularly, once or twice 56 days apart.

As for this clone: What it binds is not known.

Generated by immunoSEQ multiplex PCR, the TCRdb table keeps only in-frame clones and is missing some. The sample consists of around 300,000 clones, about nine tenths of them appearing once. Findings of the study overall: People given the vaccine had a wider spike-specific TCR breadth than placebo recipients did.

Trimming shortened V by 5 bases and J by 6 bases, and 10 bases separated the two germline ends. The CDR3 sequence is 12 residues long. CDR1 is WNHNN, CDR2 SYGVQD, per germline (reference sequence). The treatment is: over 15 received Ad26.COV2.S at low or high dose, single or two shots; 5 received placebo; per-sample allocation not given. At day 63 after the first vaccine or placebo injection, samples were drawn. An Ad26 vector expressing Wuhan-strain SARS-CoV-2 spike constituted the vaccine. The material was peripheral blood, obtained in a trial of Ad26.COV2.S vaccine versus placebo. The chain joins TRBV10-1 to TRBJ1-2; perhaps TRBD1 as D (6 bases). This sequence was found in a person aged 18-65 years who received the Ad26.COV2.S COVID-19 vaccine or a placebo. The chain's CDR3 is CASSSAGDGYTF. The CDR3 nucleotides are TGCGCCAGCAGTTCGGCAGGGGATGGCTACACCTTC.